This T cell receptor beta chain was found in a study of early T cells in non-severe SARS-CoV-2 infection (dated by TCRdb to the early 2020s). Looking at the study overall: Bulk RNA from unsorted whole blood was used for TCR sequencing, so alpha and beta chains could not be paired. Results and caveats for the whole study, not just this receptor: VDJdb matching was skewed toward anti-spike CD8 responses, so virus-specific expansions were likely underestimated and private and CD4 specificities were missed.

This clonotype was detected ten times or more. The specificity of this receptor is unknown. No much larger clonotype is one base removed from it; base qualities were not supplied. The library came from 5' RACE. The sequencing machine was a NextSeq 500. Unique molecular identifiers were attached to individual cDNA molecules in the TCR library protocol so that sequencing error and PCR bias could be corrected. TCR alpha and beta chains were both sequenced, and the abundances of alpha and beta sequences in each sample were closely correlated with each other. The published analysis was carried out like this. Decombinator V4 was used to perform V gene, J gene and CDR3 annotation of TCR sequences. TCRs were defined as expanded if a significant change between any two time points was detected under a Poisson model with p below 0.0001. TCR abundances were normalised to the total number of TCRs sequenced per sample and were expressed as counts per million. MAIT TCRs were defined by TRAV1-2 paired with TRAJ12, TRAJ20 or TRAJ33, and iNKT TCRs by TRAV10 paired with TRAJ18. VDJdb, accessed 1 November 2021, was searched for CMV, EBV and SARS-CoV-2 annotated TCRs, with TCRs annotated for multiple antigens excluded. TCRdb applied fastp at Q25 and MiXCR to the public reads, then kept only in-frame beta chains. Each record represents a unique CDR3 protein, reported with the most common genes and DNA among its rows. The V and J calls reflect TCRdb's pipeline rather than the authors' work. Within this sample are tens of thousands of distinct CDR3 sequences, with almost 4.5% of them counted one time only. The ten largest account for about 5.6% of the sample.

V loses 3 bases of germline sequence and J loses 2 bases, and the interval between the two ends is 11 bases. CDR1 SGHTA and CDR2 FQGNSA were looked up in the germline V gene. The CDR3 runs 15 residues from the cysteine to the phenylalanine. Solely the CDR3 DNA is kept, with 45 bases framed from the first base. A case-control design nested within a healthcare worker cohort in London, UK, was used, with weekly nasopharyngeal swab PCR tests and blood sampling performed. Healthcare workers were recruited during the week of the UK lockdown, between 23 and 31 March 2020, and followed weekly for up to about 15 weeks.

The sequence is built from TRBV7-2 and TRBJ1-5; the D segment cannot be called with confidence. The specimen sequenced was whole blood. The source of this sequence is an adult who was a healthcare worker with PCR-confirmed SARS-CoV-2 infection or an uninfected control (not recorded which). The CDR3 region has the sequence CASSFSRSGNQPQHF. The bases are TGTGCCAGCAGCTTTTCCAGGAGTGGCAATCAGCCCCAGCATTTT.